The rows below give T cell receptor beta chains drawn from one sample of a study of radiotherapy plus CTLA-4 blockade in lung cancer. Measured with immunoSEQ multiplex PCR; TCRdb has only the in-frame clones, and not every one. The sample carries roughly 62,000 clones, 60% to 85% recorded once. This material consisted of peripheral blood, taken from a patient treated with radiotherapy plus ipilimumab. All receptors come from a human donor with non-small cell lung cancer who had a complete response to radiotherapy plus ipilimumab. Both conserved end residues are part of each CDR3. A D gene is named only where the DNA matches it firmly. Clone size is stated in some rows and not others, as once, few, many or a class when expanded.

clone size: few
V gene: TRBV10-3
CDR3 length: 11
J gene: TRBJ1-4
D gene: NA
CDR3 DNA: TGTGCCATCAGATCCACAGAAAAACTGTTTTTT
CDR3 protein: CAIRSTEKLFF

clone size: NA
V gene: TRBV9
CDR3 length: 13
J gene: TRBJ1-1
D gene: NA
CDR3 DNA: TGTGCCAGCAGCACCACCATGCAGGGTGATGCTTTCTTT
CDR3 protein: CASSTTMQGDAFF

clone size: NA
V gene: TRBV29-1
CDR3 length: 12
J gene: TRBJ1-1
D gene: TRBD1
CDR3 DNA: TGCAGCGGTGGGACAGCTCGGGCTGAAGCTTTCTTT
CDR3 protein: CSGGTARAEAFF

clone size: NA
V gene: TRBV5-1
CDR3 length: 16
J gene: TRBJ2-1
D gene: NA
CDR3 DNA: TGCGCCAGCAGCTTCGGACAGCCGAGCTCCTACAATGAGCAGTTCTTC
CDR3 protein: CASSFGQPSSYNEQFF

clone size: NA
V gene: TRBV12-5
CDR3 length: 15
J gene: TRBJ2-3
D gene: TRBD1
CDR3 DNA: TGTGCTAGTGGTTTGATTCAGGGGGCTGCAGATACGCAGTATTTT
CDR3 protein: CASGLIQGAADTQYF

clone size: few
V gene: TRBV9
CDR3 length: 16
J gene: TRBJ2-1
D gene: TRBD2
CDR3 DNA: TGTGCCAGCAGCGTAGCTTTAGCTAGCGGGATTGTTGAGCAGTTCTTC
CDR3 protein: CASSVALASGIVEQFF

clone size: NA
V gene: TRBV7-8
CDR3 length: 14
J gene: TRBJ2-3
D gene: NA
CDR3 DNA: TGTGCCAGCAGCTATGGGACCCCCACAGATACGCAGTATTTT
CDR3 protein: CASSYGTPTDTQYF

clone size: NA
V gene: TRBV19
CDR3 length: 12
J gene: TRBJ1-2
D gene: NA
CDR3 DNA: TGTGCCAGTAGTGGAGGGGCCTATGGCTACACCTTC
CDR3 protein: CASSGGAYGYTF

clone size: NA
V gene: TRBV5-1
CDR3 length: 12
J gene: TRBJ2-7
D gene: NA
CDR3 DNA: TGCGCCAGCAGCTTGGACGACTCCCACAAGCTATTC
CDR3 protein: CASSLDDSHKLF

clone size: few
V gene: TRBV14
CDR3 length: 14
J gene: TRBJ2-1
D gene: NA
CDR3 DNA: TGTGCCAGCAGCCAAGTGGGCGTGGGCAATGAGCAGTTCTTC
CDR3 protein: CASSQVGVGNEQFF

clone size: NA
V gene: TRBV27
CDR3 length: 15
J gene: TRBJ1-1
D gene: TRBD1
CDR3 DNA: TGTGCCAGCAGTTACGGGACAGGGGCGAACACTGAAGCTTTCTTT
CDR3 protein: CASSYGTGANTEAFF

clone size: NA
V gene: TRBV11-2
CDR3 length: 14
J gene: TRBJ1-1
D gene: TRBD1
CDR3 DNA: TGTGCCAGCAGCTCCTACAGGGGGAACACTGAAGCTTTCTTT
CDR3 protein: CASSSYRGNTEAFF

clone size: NA
V gene: TRBV4-1
CDR3 length: 14
J gene: TRBJ2-5
D gene: NA
CDR3 DNA: TGCGCCAGCAGCCAACGGGCGACGGCGGAGACCCAGTACTTC
CDR3 protein: CASSQRATAETQYF

clone size: NA
V gene: TRBV20-1
CDR3 length: 11
J gene: TRBJ2-2
D gene: TRBD2
CDR3 DNA: TGCAGTGCCAGCGGGGCCGGGGAGCTGTTTTTT
CDR3 protein: CSASGAGELFF

clone size: NA
V gene: TRBV2
CDR3 length: 14
J gene: TRBJ1-4
D gene: NA
CDR3 DNA: TGTGCCAGCAGTGTTTCACAAAGAAATGAAAAACTGTTTTTT
CDR3 protein: CASSVSQRNEKLFF

clone size: NA
V gene: TRBV5-8
CDR3 length: 15
J gene: TRBJ1-5
D gene: NA
CDR3 DNA: TGTGCCAGCAGCCCCGGGACACGGGCCACACAGCCCCAGCATTTT
CDR3 protein: CASSPGTRATQPQHF

clone size: NA
V gene: TRBV7-2
CDR3 length: 17
J gene: TRBJ2-3
D gene: TRBD2
CDR3 DNA: TGTGCCAGCAGCTTAGGGCTAGCGAGGCGGGAGCGGGATACGCAGTATTTT
CDR3 protein: CASSLGLARRERDTQYF

clone size: NA
V gene: TRBV5-1
CDR3 length: 14
J gene: TRBJ2-1
D gene: NA
CDR3 DNA: TGCGCCAGCAGCTTGGCCGGGCAGAATAATGAGCAGTTCTTC
CDR3 protein: CASSLAGQNNEQFF

clone size: NA
V gene: TRBV11-2
CDR3 length: 17
J gene: TRBJ2-3
D gene: NA
CDR3 DNA: TGTGCCAGCAGCTTATTTTTACGCAGGGAGGGCACAGATACGCAGTATTTT
CDR3 protein: CASSLFLRREGTDTQYF

clone size: NA
V gene: TRBV2
CDR3 length: 15
J gene: TRBJ2-1
D gene: TRBD2
CDR3 DNA: TGTGCCAGCAGTGAGGAGACTAGCGGGTACAATGAGCAGTTCTTC
CDR3 protein: CASSEETSGYNEQFF

clone size: NA
V gene: TRBV6-5
CDR3 length: 16
J gene: TRBJ2-1
D gene: NA
CDR3 DNA: TGTGCCAGCAGTTACTCCCCGATATTGAGTAACAATGAGCAGTTCTTC
CDR3 protein: CASSYSPILSNNEQFF

clone size: NA
V gene: TRBV9
CDR3 length: 15
J gene: TRBJ1-1
D gene: NA
CDR3 DNA: TGTGCCAGCAGCGTGTCCTGGAGGAGGGGCACTGAAGCTTTCTTT
CDR3 protein: CASSVSWRRGTEAFF

clone size: NA
V gene: TRBV5-4
CDR3 length: 15
J gene: TRBJ2-7
D gene: NA
CDR3 DNA: TGTGCCAGCAGCGGAGGAGGGACGGGTAACTACGAGCAGTACTTC
CDR3 protein: CASSGGGTGNYEQYF

clone size: few
V gene: TRBV18
CDR3 length: 13
J gene: TRBJ1-5
D gene: NA
CDR3 DNA: TGTGCCAGCTCAATGGGAGAGGGACAGCCCCAGCATTTT
CDR3 protein: CASSMGEGQPQHF

clone size: once
V gene: TRBV29-1
CDR3 length: 12
J gene: TRBJ1-2
D gene: TRBD1
CDR3 DNA: TGCAGCGTTTCCAGGGGGCTCTATGGCTACACCTTC
CDR3 protein: CSVSRGLYGYTF

clone size: NA
V gene: TRBV27
CDR3 length: 14
J gene: TRBJ1-1
D gene: NA
CDR3 DNA: TGTGCCAGCAGTTTTACGGGTTTCAACACTGAAGCTTTCTTT
CDR3 protein: CASSFTGFNTEAFF

clone size: NA
V gene: TRBV7-2
CDR3 length: 14
J gene: TRBJ1-2
D gene: NA
CDR3 DNA: TGTGCCAGCAGCCCCGGACACCAAAGCTATGGCTACACCTTC
CDR3 protein: CASSPGHQSYGYTF

clone size: NA
V gene: TRBV5-4
CDR3 length: 14
J gene: TRBJ2-5
D gene: TRBD1
CDR3 DNA: TGTGCCAGCAGCTTCTGGACAGGGGCGGAGACCCAGTACTTC
CDR3 protein: CASSFWTGAETQYF

clone size: NA
V gene: TRBV7-2
CDR3 length: 11
J gene: TRBJ1-2
D gene: NA
CDR3 DNA: TGTGCCAGCAGCTCCGCCTGGGGCTACACCTTC
CDR3 protein: CASSSAWGYTF

clone size: once
V gene: TRBV9
CDR3 length: 13
J gene: TRBJ1-1
D gene: TRBD1
CDR3 DNA: TGTGCCAGCAGCCCCCCAGGAGGGACAGGGCCCTTCTTT
CDR3 protein: CASSPPGGTGPFF

clone size: NA
V gene: TRBV2
CDR3 length: 15
J gene: TRBJ2-2
D gene: TRBD1
CDR3 DNA: TGTGCCAGCACCCGACAGGGGGCTGGCACCGGGGAGCTGTTTTTT
CDR3 protein: CASTRQGAGTGELFF

clone size: NA
V gene: TRBV19
CDR3 length: 14
J gene: TRBJ1-2
D gene: TRBD1
CDR3 DNA: TGTGCCAGTCGAACTTGGACAGGGACTTATGGCTACACCTTC
CDR3 protein: CASRTWTGTYGYTF

clone size: NA
V gene: TRBV25-1
CDR3 length: 13
J gene: TRBJ2-5
D gene: TRBD2
CDR3 DNA: TGTGCCAGCAACCCGACTAGCGGAGAGACCCAGTACTTC
CDR3 protein: CASNPTSGETQYF

clone size: NA
V gene: TRBV7-8
CDR3 length: 13
J gene: TRBJ1-1
D gene: NA
CDR3 DNA: TGTGCCAGCAGCTTAAAGTCGAACACTGAAGCTTTCTTT
CDR3 protein: CASSLKSNTEAFF

clone size: NA
V gene: TRBV19
CDR3 length: 14
J gene: TRBJ2-2
D gene: NA
CDR3 DNA: TGTGCCAGTAGTCCGGGACACAGCACCGGGGAGCTGTTTTTT
CDR3 protein: CASSPGHSTGELFF

clone size: NA
V gene: TRBV18
CDR3 length: 14
J gene: TRBJ2-7
D gene: TRBD1
CDR3 DNA: TGTGCCAGCTCCCGGGACAGGGGACCCTACGAGCAGTACTTC
CDR3 protein: CASSRDRGPYEQYF

clone size: NA
V gene: TRBV25-1
CDR3 length: 15
J gene: TRBJ1-5
D gene: NA
CDR3 DNA: TGTGCCAGCAGTGAATTGGGGCAGGACCATTGGCCCCAGCATTTT
CDR3 protein: CASSELGQDHWPQHF

clone size: NA
V gene: TRBV2
CDR3 length: 13
J gene: TRBJ1-5
D gene: NA
CDR3 DNA: TGTGCCAGTATTCAGGATAGCAATCAGCCCCAGCATTTT
CDR3 protein: CASIQDSNQPQHF

clone size: NA
V gene: TRBV29-1
CDR3 length: 15
J gene: TRBJ2-2
D gene: TRBD1
CDR3 DNA: TGCAGCGTTGAAGGAGCACAGGGGTTTTACGGGGAGCTGTTTTTT
CDR3 protein: CSVEGAQGFYGELFF

clone size: NA
V gene: TRBV11-2
CDR3 length: 14
J gene: TRBJ1-2
D gene: TRBD1
CDR3 DNA: TGTGCCAGCAGCCCGGAGACAGGGAACTATGGCTACACCTTC
CDR3 protein: CASSPETGNYGYTF

clone size: NA
V gene: TRBV5-1
CDR3 length: 19
J gene: TRBJ2-4
D gene: NA
CDR3 DNA: TGCGCCAGCAGCTTGGTAGTTTCTTCGCGGTCGGGAGCCAAAAACATTCAGTACTTC
CDR3 protein: CASSLVVSSRSGAKNIQYF

clone size: NA
V gene: TRBV11-3
CDR3 length: 14
J gene: TRBJ2-2
D gene: NA
CDR3 DNA: TGTGCCAGCAGCCCCATAAGCAACACCGGGGAGCTGTTTTTT
CDR3 protein: CASSPISNTGELFF

clone size: NA
V gene: TRBV5-1
CDR3 length: 15
J gene: TRBJ2-3
D gene: NA
CDR3 DNA: TGCGCCAGCAGTCTCGACGGGACGAGCACAGATACGCAGTATTTT
CDR3 protein: CASSLDGTSTDTQYF

clone size: few
V gene: TRBV5-6
CDR3 length: 15
J gene: TRBJ1-5
D gene: TRBD1
CDR3 DNA: TGTGCCAGCAGCTTGCTGGACAGGCGGGATCAGCCCCAGCATTTT
CDR3 protein: CASSLLDRRDQPQHF

clone size: NA
V gene: TRBV5-1
CDR3 length: 15
J gene: TRBJ2-1
D gene: TRBD1
CDR3 DNA: TGCGCCAGCAGCCCCGGACAGGGGTCCTACAATGAGCAGTTCTTC
CDR3 protein: CASSPGQGSYNEQFF

clone size: NA
V gene: TRBV11-3
CDR3 length: 13
J gene: TRBJ2-5
D gene: NA
CDR3 DNA: TGTGCCACCAGCTCCGGGGAGAAAGAGACCCAGTACTTC
CDR3 protein: CATSSGEKETQYF

clone size: NA
V gene: TRBV7-9
CDR3 length: 13
J gene: TRBJ2-1
D gene: NA
CDR3 DNA: TGTGCCAGCAGCTTAGGTCTGTACAATGAGCAGTTCTTC
CDR3 protein: CASSLGLYNEQFF

clone size: NA
V gene: TRBV6-5
CDR3 length: 13
J gene: TRBJ2-1
D gene: NA
CDR3 DNA: TGTGCCAGCAGGACAATACAGGGATATGAGCAGTTCTTC
CDR3 protein: CASRTIQGYEQFF

clone size: NA
V gene: TRBV2
CDR3 length: 12
J gene: TRBJ1-1
D gene: NA
CDR3 DNA: TGTGCCAGCAGTGAATGGACAGTTGAAGCTTTCTTT
CDR3 protein: CASSEWTVEAFF

clone size: NA
V gene: TRBV18
CDR3 length: 14
J gene: TRBJ2-7
D gene: NA
CDR3 DNA: TGTGCCAGCTCACCGGGGGGGCCCCAGGGCGAGCAGTACTTC
CDR3 protein: CASSPGGPQGEQYF

clone size: NA
V gene: TRBV30
CDR3 length: 14
J gene: TRBJ2-6
D gene: NA
CDR3 DNA: TGTGCCTGGAGTTTGGGCGGCGGGGCCAACGTCCTGACTTTC
CDR3 protein: CAWSLGGGANVLTF

clone size: NA
V gene: TRBV7-8
CDR3 length: 16
J gene: TRBJ1-2
D gene: NA
CDR3 DNA: TGTGCCAGCAGCTCTGTCCCGGGAGCCCCTAGTGAGGGCTACACCTTC
CDR3 protein: CASSSVPGAPSEGYTF

clone size: NA
V gene: TRBV5-1
CDR3 length: 16
J gene: TRBJ1-3
D gene: NA
CDR3 DNA: TGCGCCAGCAGCCCGTCCACTCCTAGCTCTGGAAACACCATATATTTT
CDR3 protein: CASSPSTPSSGNTIYF